This is a list of T cell receptor beta chains from one sample in a study of blood T cell repertoires in COVID-19. The data were produced by immunoSEQ multiplex PCR, yet TCRdb's version contains in-frame clones alone and is incomplete. The sample shows about 310,000 clones, 85% of them seen only once. The sample consisted of PBMCs or T cells enriched from blood (not recorded which). These receptors originate from a woman in her 30s who had been exposed to COVID-19. Each CDR3 is given with its conserved first and last residue. The D gene is left open where the match is weak. Clone size, where shown, is once, few, many, or a class for clones that have expanded.

D	size	V	J	CDR3	DNA
-	-	TRBV6-2/TRBV6-3	TRBJ1-2	CASSYSRENYGYTF	TGTGCCAGCAGTTACTCGCGGGAGAACTATGGCTACACCTTC
TRBD1	-	TRBV15	TRBJ2-1	CATSKDRVTGSYNEQFF	TGTGCCACCAGCAAAGACAGGGTAACAGGATCCTACAATGAGCAGTTCTTC
-	once	TRBV7-9	TRBJ1-2	CASSLDQGPGSSYTF	TGTGCCAGCAGCTTAGATCAGGGCCCTGGGTCCAGCTACACCTTC
-	-	TRBV28	TRBJ2-7	CASSGQIYEQYF	TGTGCCAGCAGTGGACAGATCTACGAGCAGTACTTC
TRBD1	-	TRBV19	TRBJ1-2	CASSKGLRQGRRSGYTF	TGTGCCAGTAGTAAAGGGCTCCGACAGGGACGTCGTAGCGGCTACACCTTC
-	-	TRBV28	TRBJ1-3	CASSRQVSGNTIYF	TGTGCCAGCAGTCGACAAGTCTCTGGAAACACCATATATTTT
TRBD1	-	TRBV2	TRBJ1-2	CATRDRSYGYTF	TGTGCCACCCGGGACAGGTCGTATGGCTACACCTTC
TRBD1	-	TRBV7-3	TRBJ2-3	CASSLRGQDTDTQYF	TGTGCCAGCAGCTTAAGGGGACAGGACACAGATACGCAGTATTTT
TRBD1	few	TRBV19	TRBJ1-2	CASSIAQGAGYTF	TGTGCCAGTAGTATAGCGCAGGGGGCTGGCTACACCTTC
-	-	TRBV19	TRBJ2-7	CASSLHQTRAGAPYEQYF	TGTGCCAGTAGTCTGCACCAGACAAGGGCAGGGGCTCCCTACGAGCAGTACTTC
TRBD2	-	TRBV6-5	TRBJ2-1	CASTTGTTVHEQFF	TGTGCCAGTACCACGGGGACTACTGTGCATGAGCAGTTCTTC
-	-	TRBV24-1	TRBJ2-2	CATSGAETGNTGELFF	TGTGCCACCAGTGGGGCAGAGACCGGGAACACCGGGGAGCTGTTTTTT
-	-	TRBV2	TRBJ2-4	CASGTEEGDIQYF	TGTGCCAGCGGGACAGAGGAGGGAGACATTCAGTACTTC
TRBD1	-	TRBV27	TRBJ1-2	CASRPPGQALGYTF	TGTGCCAGCAGACCTCCGGGACAGGCTTTGGGCTACACCTTC
TRBD1	once	TRBV18	TRBJ1-1	CASSQRQGTTSNTEAFF	TGTGCCAGCTCCCAAAGACAGGGGACAACTTCGAACACTGAAGCTTTCTTT
-	-	TRBV7-9	TRBJ1-6	CASSLGGNNSPLHF	TGTGCCAGCAGCTTAGGAGGGAACAATTCACCCCTCCACTTT
TRBD1	-	TRBV19	TRBJ1-2	CASSTPGQGPPYGYTF	TGTGCCAGTAGTACTCCGGGACAGGGTCCCCCCTATGGCTACACCTTC
-	-	TRBV5-1	TRBJ2-7	CASSLLTGLSYEQYF	TGCGCCAGCAGCTTACTGACAGGACTTTCTTACGAGCAGTACTTC
-	-	TRBV27	TRBJ1-5	CASKISLGRNQPQHF	TGTGCCAGCAAAATCTCCCTCGGGAGAAATCAGCCCCAGCATTTT
TRBD1	-	TRBV11-3	TRBJ2-1	CASSLTGVENEQFF	TGTGCCAGCAGCTTGACAGGGGTGGAAAATGAGCAGTTCTTC
-	many	TRBV4-1	TRBJ1-5	CASSHLVSGNQPQHF	TGCGCCAGCAGCCATCTTGTTTCGGGCAATCAGCCCCAGCATTTT
TRBD1	-	TRBV27	TRBJ1-2	CATKQGINYGYTF	TGTGCCACAAAACAGGGGATCAACTATGGCTACACCTTC
-	-	TRBV27	TRBJ1-2	CASSLTGRNYGYTF	TGTGCCAGCAGTTTAACTGGCAGGAACTATGGCTACACCTTC
TRBD2	-	TRBV5-4	TRBJ2-5	CASSPIAGGDRETQYF	TGTGCCAGCAGCCCTATAGCGGGGGGCGATAGAGAGACCCAGTACTTC
TRBD1	-	TRBV30	TRBJ2-2	CASQPSGGGIEDTGELFF	TGTGCCTCGCAACCCTCAGGGGGCGGAATCGAGGACACCGGGGAGCTGTTTTTT
-	many	TRBV9	TRBJ1-2	CASSVDHNYGYTF	TGTGCCAGCAGCGTAGATCATAACTATGGCTACACCTTC
-	few	TRBV2	TRBJ2-5	CASSRNYQETQYF	TGTGCCAGCAGCCGAAACTATCAAGAGACCCAGTACTTC
-	-	TRBV12-3/TRBV12-4	TRBJ2-5	CASSLGMRETQYF	TGTGCCAGCAGTTTAGGGATGCGGGAGACCCAGTACTTC
-	-	TRBV27	TRBJ1-4	CASSLSLPTNEKLFF	TGTGCCAGCAGTTTATCGCTACCAACTAATGAAAAACTGTTTTTT
-	-	TRBV24-1	TRBJ2-7	CAPPDRRNYEQYF	TGTGCCCCACCCGACAGAAGAAACTACGAGCAGTACTTC
TRBD1	-	TRBV2	TRBJ1-2	CASSETAGGYGYTF	TGTGCCAGCAGTGAAACAGCAGGGGGCTATGGCTACACCTTC
TRBD1	once	TRBV3-1/TRBV3-2	TRBJ2-7	CASSQNRDRGTYEQYF	TGTGCCAGCAGCCAAAACCGGGACAGGGGTACCTACGAGCAGTACTTC
-	-	TRBV19	TRBJ1-1	CASSIDWAVNTEAFF	TGTGCCAGTAGTATAGATTGGGCAGTGAACACTGAAGCTTTCTTT
-	-	TRBV7-3	TRBJ2-1	CASSLRQASYNEQFF	TGTGCCAGCAGCTTAAGACAGGCCTCCTACAATGAGCAGTTCTTC
TRBD1	-	TRBV19	TRBJ1-1	CASSIRDRGRNTEAFF	TGTGCCAGTAGTATACGGGACAGGGGGCGAAACACTGAAGCTTTCTTT
TRBD1	-	TRBV5-1	TRBJ2-2	CASSLGTGSNTGELFF	TGCGCCAGCAGCTTAGGGACAGGGTCGAACACCGGGGAGCTGTTTTTT
-	-	TRBV7-2	TRBJ2-2	CASSLRGLDTGELFF	TGTGCCAGCAGCTTGCGGGGACTTGACACCGGGGAGCTGTTTTTT
TRBD1	-	TRBV28	TRBJ1-2	CASSQGQGGYGYTF	TGTGCCAGCAGCCAGGGACAGGGGGGCTATGGCTACACCTTC
TRBD2	few	TRBV7-6	TRBJ2-1	CASSTVAGELNEQFF	TGTGCCAGCAGCACAGTAGCGGGAGAGTTGAATGAGCAGTTCTTC
TRBD1	-	TRBV18	TRBJ2-3	CASSPNRGRITDTQYF	TGTGCCAGCTCACCTAACAGGGGGCGAATCACAGATACGCAGTATTTT
-	few	TRBV28	TRBJ2-1	CASSYGYNEQFF	TGTGCCAGCAGTTACGGTTACAATGAGCAGTTCTTC
-	-	TRBV4-3	TRBJ1-6	CASSPESSYNSPLHF	TGCGCCAGCAGCCCGGAGAGCTCCTATAATTCACCCCTCCACTTT
-	-	TRBV27	TRBJ2-7	CASSSSRGSFYEQYF	TGTGCCAGCAGTTCCTCCCGAGGGAGCTTCTACGAGCAGTACTTC
TRBD2	few	TRBV6-2/TRBV6-3	TRBJ2-3	CASSRRGGADTQYF	TGTGCCAGCAGCCGCCGGGGGGGCGCAGATACGCAGTATTTT
TRBD2	-	TRBV28	TRBJ2-3	CASHQFGTSGGASTDTQYF	TGTGCCAGCCACCAATTCGGGACTAGCGGGGGGGCTAGCACAGATACGCAGTATTTT
-	-	TRBV14	TRBJ2-2	CASSQELTGELFF	TGTGCCAGCAGCCAAGAACTGACCGGGGAGCTGTTTTTT
-	-	TRBV7-7	TRBJ2-2	CASSSYSGNTGELFF	TGTGCTAGCAGCTCCTACTCAGGGAACACCGGGGAGCTGTTTTTT
-	-	TRBV3-1/TRBV3-2	TRBJ2-1	CASSQVGKNNEQFF	TGTGCCAGCAGCCAAGTGGGCAAGAACAATGAGCAGTTCTTC
TRBD2	-	TRBV19	TRBJ2-7	CASSTIAGRNEQYF	TGTGCCAGTAGTACTATAGCGGGGCGAAACGAGCAGTACTTC
-	-	TRBV4-3	TRBJ1-2	CASSQDRRGGVTDYGYTF	TGCGCCAGCAGCCAAGATCGAAGAGGGGGGGTTACTGACTATGGCTACACCTTC
TRBD1	once	TRBV9	TRBJ2-7	CASSVEGQAIVQYF	TGTGCCAGCAGCGTAGAGGGACAGGCTATCGTGCAGTACTTC
TRBD2	-	TRBV6-4	TRBJ2-3	CASSRDYTDTQYF	TGTGCCAGCAGTAGGGACTACACAGATACGCAGTATTTT
-	once	TRBV15	TRBJ1-2	CATSRGTLGQNGYTF	TGTGCCACCAGCAGAGGGACGCTGGGACAAAATGGCTACACCTTC
-	few	TRBV5-6	TRBJ1-1	CASSFLTEAFF	TGTGCCAGCAGCTTTCTAACTGAAGCTTTCTTT
-	-	TRBV12-3/TRBV12-4	TRBJ1-2	CATQGPGYGYTF	TGTGCCACACAGGGTCCGGGGTATGGCTACACCTTC
-	-	TRBV21-1	TRBJ2-7	CASSPLASYEQYF	TGTGCCAGCAGCCCCCTGGCCTCCTACGAGCAGTACTTC
TRBD1	-	TRBV4-1	TRBJ1-3	CASSLRRDRSPLSGNTIYF	TGCGCCAGCAGCCTTAGACGGGACAGGAGCCCCCTCTCTGGAAACACCATATATTTT
TRBD1	-	TRBV29-1	TRBJ2-1	CSVTGTGFNEQFF	TGCAGCGTGACCGGGACAGGGTTCAATGAGCAGTTCTTC